A selection of T cell receptor beta chains follows, all from one sample in a study of T-cell reconstitution after alpha-beta-depleted transplantation in children. TCRdb analysed the PCR reads with MiXCR anew, one entry per CDR3 protein. The table records roughly 500,000 distinct CDR3 sequences, 18% of them present only once. The sequencing used PBMCs from the stem cell graft donor, collected from the stem cell graft. These receptors were obtained from a human donor who donated a stem cell graft to a child with acute lymphoblastic leukemia. CDR3s include the opening cysteine and the closing phenylalanine or tryptophan. The D gene is left open where the match is weak. Clone size is stated in some rows and not others, as once, few, many or a class when expanded.

CDR3aa: CASRRIPGHRRETQYF; CDR3nt: TGTGCCAGCAGACGAATTCCGGGACATCGGAGGGAGACCCAGTACTTC; j_gene: TRBJ2-5; abundance: .; d_gene: .; v_gene: TRBV5-4
CDR3aa: CASSPPSGRDNEQFF; CDR3nt: TGTGCCAGCAGTCCCCCTAGCGGGAGGGACAATGAGCAGTTCTTC; j_gene: TRBJ2-1; abundance: .; d_gene: TRBD2; v_gene: TRBV12-3/TRBV12-4
CDR3aa: CASSDPAGQEPYEQYF; CDR3nt: TGTGCCAGCAGTGACCCCGCGGGACAGGAGCCATACGAGCAGTACTTC; j_gene: TRBJ2-7; abundance: .; d_gene: TRBD1; v_gene: TRBV25-1
CDR3aa: CASSPGFGYTF; CDR3nt: TGTGCCAGCTCACCCGGGTTTGGCTACACCTTC; j_gene: TRBJ1-2; abundance: few; d_gene: .; v_gene: TRBV18
CDR3aa: CAIDSGSPEPNEQFF; CDR3nt: TGTGCCATCGACTCGGGGAGTCCGGAACCCAATGAGCAGTTCTTC; j_gene: TRBJ2-1; abundance: .; d_gene: .; v_gene: TRBV12-3/TRBV12-4
CDR3aa: CASSLYSRQGYEQYF; CDR3nt: TGTGCCAGCAGCCTATACTCGAGACAGGGTTACGAGCAGTACTTC; j_gene: TRBJ2-7; abundance: few; d_gene: TRBD1; v_gene: TRBV13
CDR3aa: CASKREGGTEAFF; CDR3nt: TGTGCCAGCAAACGCGAGGGGGGCACTGAAGCTTTCTTT; j_gene: TRBJ1-1; abundance: few; d_gene: .; v_gene: TRBV6-1
CDR3aa: CSVEDSGWSAKNIQYF; CDR3nt: TGCAGCGTTGAAGATTCGGGGTGGTCGGCCAAAAACATTCAGTACTTC; j_gene: TRBJ2-4; abundance: .; d_gene: .; v_gene: TRBV29-1
CDR3aa: CASSLTVMNTEAFF; CDR3nt: TGCGCCAGCAGCTTGACAGTTATGAACACTGAAGCTTTCTTT; j_gene: TRBJ1-1; abundance: few; d_gene: .; v_gene: TRBV5-1
CDR3aa: CASSYEGTRGANVLTF; CDR3nt: TGTGCCAGCAGTTACGAGGGTACCCGGGGGGCCAACGTCCTGACTTTC; j_gene: TRBJ2-6; abundance: .; d_gene: .; v_gene: TRBV6-5
CDR3aa: CSAGGSKGYEQYF; CDR3nt: TGCAGTGCTGGGGGCAGCAAAGGCTACGAGCAGTACTTC; j_gene: TRBJ2-7; abundance: .; d_gene: .; v_gene: TRBV20-1
CDR3aa: CASSSGSSGANVLTF; CDR3nt: TGTGCCAGCAGTTCCGGTAGCTCTGGGGCCAACGTCCTGACTTTC; j_gene: TRBJ2-6; abundance: .; d_gene: .; v_gene: TRBV12-3/TRBV12-4
CDR3aa: CASSLGHAGGAGETQYF; CDR3nt: TGCGCCAGCAGCTTGGGCCATGCGGGGGGCGCGGGAGAGACCCAGTACTTC; j_gene: TRBJ2-5; abundance: few; d_gene: TRBD2; v_gene: TRBV5-1
CDR3aa: CSADPTSGKETQYF; CDR3nt: TGCAGTGCTGATCCGACTAGCGGGAAAGAGACCCAGTACTTC; j_gene: TRBJ2-5; abundance: few; d_gene: TRBD2; v_gene: TRBV20-1
CDR3aa: CASSLTLGSAKNIQYF; CDR3nt: TGTGCCAGCAGCTTGACTCTGGGGTCGGCCAAAAACATTCAGTACTTC; j_gene: TRBJ2-4; abundance: .; d_gene: .; v_gene: TRBV5-6
CDR3aa: CSATGSGPSTDTQYF; CDR3nt: TGCAGTGCTACGGGAAGCGGGCCTAGCACAGATACGCAGTATTTT; j_gene: TRBJ2-3; abundance: .; d_gene: .; v_gene: TRBV20-1
CDR3aa: CASSLPGLGSYEQYF; CDR3nt: TGTGCCAGCAGCCTGCCAGGACTGGGCTCCTACGAGCAGTACTTC; j_gene: TRBJ2-7; abundance: .; d_gene: .; v_gene: TRBV3-1
CDR3aa: CASSLEAGFRRISSYEQYF; CDR3nt: TGTGCCAGCAGCTTAGAGGCAGGGTTCCGTCGAATCAGCTCCTACGAGCAGTACTTC; j_gene: TRBJ2-7; abundance: .; d_gene: .; v_gene: TRBV7-6
CDR3aa: CASSPRHASNQPQHF; CDR3nt: TGTGCCAGCAGTCCTAGACACGCTAGCAATCAGCCCCAGCATTTT; j_gene: TRBJ1-5; abundance: few; d_gene: .; v_gene: TRBV6-1
CDR3aa: CSARGQGAKNIQYF; CDR3nt: TGCAGTGCTAGAGGGCAGGGGGCAAAGAACATTCAGTACTTC; j_gene: TRBJ2-4; abundance: few; d_gene: TRBD1; v_gene: TRBV20-1
CDR3aa: CASAQWDEQFF; CDR3nt: TGCGCCAGCGCCCAGTGGGATGAGCAGTTCTTC; j_gene: TRBJ2-1; abundance: many; d_gene: .; v_gene: TRBV5-1
CDR3aa: CASSLGGRKIDTQYF; CDR3nt: TGCGCCAGCAGCTTGGGGGGGCGGAAAATAGATACGCAGTATTTT; j_gene: TRBJ2-3; abundance: few; d_gene: .; v_gene: TRBV5-1
CDR3aa: CSVEVPQYDYGYTF; CDR3nt: TGCAGCGTTGAAGTTCCCCAGTACGACTATGGCTACACCTTC; j_gene: TRBJ1-2; abundance: few; d_gene: .; v_gene: TRBV29-1
CDR3aa: CSVEEGSKTTNYGYTF; CDR3nt: TGCAGCGTTGAAGAGGGGAGCAAGACCACTAACTATGGCTACACCTTC; j_gene: TRBJ1-2; abundance: .; d_gene: .; v_gene: TRBV29-1
CDR3aa: CSARDRLAGYTDTQYF; CDR3nt: TGCAGTGCTAGAGATCGGCTAGCGGGATACACAGATACGCAGTATTTT; j_gene: TRBJ2-3; abundance: .; d_gene: TRBD2; v_gene: TRBV20-1
CDR3aa: CASSLRPSDEQFF; CDR3nt: TGTGCCAGCAGCCTAAGACCGTCGGATGAGCAGTTCTTC; j_gene: TRBJ2-1; abundance: .; d_gene: .; v_gene: TRBV7-2
CDR3aa: CASSSYRANEQFF; CDR3nt: TGTGCCAGCAGTTCATACAGGGCCAATGAGCAGTTCTTC; j_gene: TRBJ2-1; abundance: few; d_gene: .; v_gene: TRBV12-3/TRBV12-4
CDR3aa: CASSVAGAPSYEQYF; CDR3nt: TGTGCCAGCAGCGTAGCGGGAGCCCCCTCCTACGAGCAGTACTTC; j_gene: TRBJ2-7; abundance: few; d_gene: TRBD2; v_gene: TRBV11-1
CDR3aa: CASSSYYSGTSGRTQYF; CDR3nt: TGCGCCAGCAGCTCATATTACTCCGGGACTAGCGGGAGGACCCAGTACTTC; j_gene: TRBJ2-5; abundance: .; d_gene: TRBD2; v_gene: TRBV5-1
CDR3aa: CASNTNVSPNEQFF; CDR3nt: TGTGCCAGCAACACCAACGTCAGCCCCAATGAGCAGTTCTTC; j_gene: TRBJ2-1; abundance: .; d_gene: .; v_gene: TRBV5-5
CDR3aa: CATSGTGTSRDTQYF; CDR3nt: TGTGCCACCAGTGGGACCGGGACTAGCAGGGATACGCAGTATTTT; j_gene: TRBJ2-3; abundance: .; d_gene: TRBD2; v_gene: TRBV24-1
CDR3aa: CASRRALAGRSSYNEQFF; CDR3nt: TGTGCCAGCAGGAGGGCACTAGCGGGACGGAGCTCCTACAATGAGCAGTTCTTC; j_gene: TRBJ2-1; abundance: few; d_gene: TRBD2; v_gene: TRBV5-5